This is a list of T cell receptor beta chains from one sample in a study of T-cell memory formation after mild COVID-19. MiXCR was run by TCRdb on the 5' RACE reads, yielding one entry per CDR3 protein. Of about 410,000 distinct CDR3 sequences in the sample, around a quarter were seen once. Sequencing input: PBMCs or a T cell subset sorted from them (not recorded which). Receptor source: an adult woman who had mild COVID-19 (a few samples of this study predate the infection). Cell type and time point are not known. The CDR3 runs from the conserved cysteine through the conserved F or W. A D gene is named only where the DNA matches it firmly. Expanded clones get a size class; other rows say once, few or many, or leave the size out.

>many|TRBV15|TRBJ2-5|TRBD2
CATSRDAGGPETQYF
TGTGCCACCAGCAGAGATGCGGGAGGGCCAGAGACCCAGTACTTC
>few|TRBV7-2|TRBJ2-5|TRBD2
CASSLGWGLAGGQAETQYF
TGTGCCAGCAGCTTAGGGTGGGGTTTGGCGGGGGGCCAGGCAGAGACCCAGTACTTC
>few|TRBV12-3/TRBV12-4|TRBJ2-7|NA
CASSPRRGTYEQYF
TGTGCCAGCAGTCCAAGGCGGGGTACCTACGAGCAGTACTTC
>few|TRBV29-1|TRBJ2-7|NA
CSVETGLYEQYF
TGCAGCGTTGAAACCGGACTTTACGAGCAGTACTTC
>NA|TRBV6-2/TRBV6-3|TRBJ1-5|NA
CASRPDRFSPSNQPQHF
TGTGCCAGCAGACCCGACAGGTTCAGTCCAAGCAATCAGCCCCAGCATTTT
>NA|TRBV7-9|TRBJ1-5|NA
CASSLGQSQPQHF
TGTGCCAGCAGCTTAGGACAGTCCCAGCCCCAGCATTTT
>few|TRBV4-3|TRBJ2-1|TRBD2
CASSQGPSGSVEQFF
TGCGCCAGCAGCCAAGGTCCTAGCGGGAGTGTTGAGCAGTTCTTC
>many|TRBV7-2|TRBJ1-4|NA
CASSYAGVNNEKLFF
TGTGCCAGCAGCTATGCAGGGGTGAATAATGAAAAACTGTTTTTT
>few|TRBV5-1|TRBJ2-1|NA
CASSFAGGNEQFF
TGCGCCAGCAGCTTCGCAGGGGGGAATGAGCAGTTCTTC
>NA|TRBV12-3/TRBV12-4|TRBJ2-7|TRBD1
CASSLRARDRDEQYF
TGTGCCAGCAGTTTACGGGCGAGGGACAGAGACGAGCAGTACTTC
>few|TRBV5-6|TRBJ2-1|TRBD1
CASSSKPGQGNEQFF
TGTGCCAGCAGCTCAAAGCCGGGACAGGGCAATGAGCAGTTCTTC
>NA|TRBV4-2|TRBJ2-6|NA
CASSHRVTGANVLTF
TGTGCCAGCAGCCACAGGGTTACTGGGGCCAACGTCCTGACTTTC
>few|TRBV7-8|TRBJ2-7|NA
CASSLSFGGNLGEQYF
TGTGCCAGCAGCTTAAGCTTTGGGGGTAATCTAGGCGAGCAGTACTTC
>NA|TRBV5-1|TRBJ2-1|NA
CASSRGWERNEQFF
TGCGCCAGCAGCCGGGGATGGGAGCGTAATGAGCAGTTCTTC
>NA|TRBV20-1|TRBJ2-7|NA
CSARELGQGEGEQYF
TGCAGTGCTAGAGAACTCGGGCAGGGGGAGGGGGAGCAGTACTTC
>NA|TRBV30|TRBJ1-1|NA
CAWSVGYTEAFF
TGTGCCTGGAGTGTAGGGTACACTGAAGCTTTCTTT
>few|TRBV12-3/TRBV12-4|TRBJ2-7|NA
CASSLWGNSYEQYF
TGTGCCAGCAGTTTATGGGGAAACTCCTACGAGCAGTACTTC
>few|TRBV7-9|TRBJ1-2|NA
CASSPSHSPYGYTF
TGTGCCAGCAGCCCAAGCCACAGTCCCTATGGCTACACCTTC
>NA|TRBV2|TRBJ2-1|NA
CATRLVGNEQFF
TGTGCCACCCGACTAGTTGGCAATGAGCAGTTCTTC
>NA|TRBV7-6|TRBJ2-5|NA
CASSITSDRPYETQYF
TGTGCCAGCAGCATAACCTCCGACAGGCCCTATGAGACCCAGTACTTC